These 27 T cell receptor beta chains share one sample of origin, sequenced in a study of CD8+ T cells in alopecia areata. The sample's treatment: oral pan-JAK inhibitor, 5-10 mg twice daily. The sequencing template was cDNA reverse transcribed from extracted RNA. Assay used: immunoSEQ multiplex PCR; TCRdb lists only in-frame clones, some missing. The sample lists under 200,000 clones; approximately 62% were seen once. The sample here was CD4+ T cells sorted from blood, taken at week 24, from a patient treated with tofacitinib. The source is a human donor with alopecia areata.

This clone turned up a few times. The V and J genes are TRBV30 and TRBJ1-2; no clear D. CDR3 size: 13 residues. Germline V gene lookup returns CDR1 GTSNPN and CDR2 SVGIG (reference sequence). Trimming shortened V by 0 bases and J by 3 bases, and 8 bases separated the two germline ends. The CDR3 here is CAWSVEADYGYTF. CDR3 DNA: TGTGCCTGGAGTGTGGAGGCAGACTATGGCTACACCTTC.

The CDR3 protein is CASMGGVTSYEQYF. CDR3 coding DNA: TGTGCCAGCATGGGGGGGGTTACCTCCTACGAGCAGTACTTC. The chain combines TRBV2 with TRBJ2-7; 7 nucleotides agree with TRBD2. After removal of 7 bases from V and 0 bases from J, the junction contained 6 bases not matched to a gene. Germline assignment: CDR1 SNHLY and CDR2 FYNNEI. CDR3 length equals 14 residues.

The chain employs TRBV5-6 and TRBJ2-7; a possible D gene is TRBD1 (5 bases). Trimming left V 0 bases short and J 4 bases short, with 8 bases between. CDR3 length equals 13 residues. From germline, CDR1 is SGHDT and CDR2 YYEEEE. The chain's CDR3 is CASSLDQGYEQYF. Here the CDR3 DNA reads TGTGCCAGCAGCTTGGACCAGGGATACGAGCAGTACTTC.

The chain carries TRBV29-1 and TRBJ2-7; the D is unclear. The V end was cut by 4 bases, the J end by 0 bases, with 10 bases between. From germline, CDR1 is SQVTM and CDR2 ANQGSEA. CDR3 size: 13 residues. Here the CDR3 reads CSVVTYSSYEQYF. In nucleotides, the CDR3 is TGCAGCGTTGTTACATACAGCTCCTACGAGCAGTACTTC.

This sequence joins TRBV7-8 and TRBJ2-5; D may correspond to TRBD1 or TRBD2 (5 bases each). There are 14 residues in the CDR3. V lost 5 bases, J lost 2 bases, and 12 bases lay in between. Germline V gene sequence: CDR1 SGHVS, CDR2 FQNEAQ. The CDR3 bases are TGTGCCAGCAGCAGGGGACGGACACAAGAGACCCAGTACTTC. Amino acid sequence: CASSRGRTQETQYF. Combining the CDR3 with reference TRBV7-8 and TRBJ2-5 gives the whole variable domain GAGVSQSPRYKVAKRGQDVALRCDPISGHVSLFWYQQALGQGPEFLTYFQNEAQLDKSGLPSDRFFAERPEGSVSTLKIQRTQQEDSAVYLCASSRGRTQETQYFGPGTRLLVL.

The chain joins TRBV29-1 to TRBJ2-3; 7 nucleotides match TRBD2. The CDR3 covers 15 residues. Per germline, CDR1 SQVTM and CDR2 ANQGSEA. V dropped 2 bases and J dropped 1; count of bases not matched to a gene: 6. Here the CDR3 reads CSVELSSGRTDTQYF. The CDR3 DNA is TGCAGCGTTGAATTGTCTAGCGGTCGCACAGATACGCAGTATTTT.

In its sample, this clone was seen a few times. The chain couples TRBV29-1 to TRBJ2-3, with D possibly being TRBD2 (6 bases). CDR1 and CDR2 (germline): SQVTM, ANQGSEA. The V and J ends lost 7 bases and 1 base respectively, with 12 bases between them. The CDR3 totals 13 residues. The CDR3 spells CSAPGLRTDTQYF. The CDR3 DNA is TGCAGCGCACCGGGACTGCGCACAGATACGCAGTATTTT.

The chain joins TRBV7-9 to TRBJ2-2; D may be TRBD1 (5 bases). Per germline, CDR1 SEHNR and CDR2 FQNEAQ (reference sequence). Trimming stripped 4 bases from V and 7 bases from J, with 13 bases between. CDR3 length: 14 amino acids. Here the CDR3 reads CASSSSRVGGELFF. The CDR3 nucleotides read TGTGCCAGCAGCTCGTCCAGGGTTGGCGGGGAGCTGTTTTTT.

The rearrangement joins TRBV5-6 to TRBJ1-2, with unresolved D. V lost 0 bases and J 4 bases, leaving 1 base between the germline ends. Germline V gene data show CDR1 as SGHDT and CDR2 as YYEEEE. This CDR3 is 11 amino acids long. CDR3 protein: CASSLVYGYTF. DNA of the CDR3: TGTGCCAGCAGCTTGGTCTATGGCTACACCTTC.

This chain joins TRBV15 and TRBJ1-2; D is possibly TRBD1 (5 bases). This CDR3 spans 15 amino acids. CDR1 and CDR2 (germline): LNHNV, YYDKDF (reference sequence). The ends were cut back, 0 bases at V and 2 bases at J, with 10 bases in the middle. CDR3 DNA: TGTGCCACCAGCAGAGATAAGGACATAAACTATGGCTACACCTTC. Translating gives CATSRDKDINYGYTF.

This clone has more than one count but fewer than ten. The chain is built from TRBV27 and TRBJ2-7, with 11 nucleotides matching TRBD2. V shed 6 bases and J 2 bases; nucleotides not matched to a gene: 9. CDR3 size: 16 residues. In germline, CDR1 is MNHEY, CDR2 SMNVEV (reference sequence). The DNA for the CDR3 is TGTGCCAGCAGGCTTACTAGCGGGGGAAAGCCCTACGAGCAGTACTTC. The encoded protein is CASRLTSGGKPYEQYF.

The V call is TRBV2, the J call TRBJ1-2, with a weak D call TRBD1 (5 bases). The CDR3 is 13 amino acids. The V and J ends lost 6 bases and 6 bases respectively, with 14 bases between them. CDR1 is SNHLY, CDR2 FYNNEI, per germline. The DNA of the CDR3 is TGTGCCAGCAGCCCCACAGGAATTAATGGCTACACCTTC. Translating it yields CASSPTGINGYTF.

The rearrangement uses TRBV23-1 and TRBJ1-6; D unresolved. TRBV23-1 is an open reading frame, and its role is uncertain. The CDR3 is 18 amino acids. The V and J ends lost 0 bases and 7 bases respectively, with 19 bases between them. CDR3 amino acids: CASSQSISPEPMNSPLHF. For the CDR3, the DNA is TGCGCCAGCAGTCAATCGATTTCCCCAGAACCAATGAATTCACCCCTCCACTTT.

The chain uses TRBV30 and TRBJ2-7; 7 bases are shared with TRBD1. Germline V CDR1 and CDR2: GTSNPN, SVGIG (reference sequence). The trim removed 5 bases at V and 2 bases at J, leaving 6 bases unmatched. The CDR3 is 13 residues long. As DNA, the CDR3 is TGTGCCTGGGACAGGGTGGGGGCCTACGAGCAGTACTTC. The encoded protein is CAWDRVGAYEQYF.

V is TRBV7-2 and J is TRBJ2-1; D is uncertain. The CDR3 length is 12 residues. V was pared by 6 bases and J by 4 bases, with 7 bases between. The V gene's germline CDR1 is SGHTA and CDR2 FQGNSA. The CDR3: CASRPKYNEQFF. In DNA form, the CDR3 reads TGTGCCAGCAGGCCAAAATACAATGAGCAGTTCTTC.

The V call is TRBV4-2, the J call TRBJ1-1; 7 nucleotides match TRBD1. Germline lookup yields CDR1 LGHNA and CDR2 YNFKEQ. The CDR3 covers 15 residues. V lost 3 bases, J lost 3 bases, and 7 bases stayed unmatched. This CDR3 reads CASSQEPTGDTEAFF. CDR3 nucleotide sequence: TGTGCCAGCAGCCAGGAACCTACAGGGGACACTGAAGCTTTCTTT.

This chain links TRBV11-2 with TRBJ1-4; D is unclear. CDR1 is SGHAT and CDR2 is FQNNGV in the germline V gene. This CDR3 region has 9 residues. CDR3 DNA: TGTACCCCGGTCGAAAAACTGTTTTTT. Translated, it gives CTPVEKLFF.

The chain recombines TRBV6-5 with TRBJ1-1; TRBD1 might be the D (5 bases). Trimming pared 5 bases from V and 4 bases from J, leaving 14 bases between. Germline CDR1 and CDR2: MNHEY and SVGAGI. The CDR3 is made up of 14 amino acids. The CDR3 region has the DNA TGTGCCAGCAGTAGGGACGGGACCCTCACTGAAGCTTTCTTT. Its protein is CASSRDGTLTEAFF.

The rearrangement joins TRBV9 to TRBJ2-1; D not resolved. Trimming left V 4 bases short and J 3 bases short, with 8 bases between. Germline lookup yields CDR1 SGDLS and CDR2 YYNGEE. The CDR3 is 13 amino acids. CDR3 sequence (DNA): TGTGCCAGCAGCTTGGCCGTCTACAATGAGCAGTTCTTC. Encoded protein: CASSLAVYNEQFF. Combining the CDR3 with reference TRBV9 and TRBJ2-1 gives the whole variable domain DSGVTQTPKHLITATGQRVTLRCSPRSGDLSVYWYQQSLDQGLQFLIQYYNGEERAKGNILERFSAQQFPDLHSELNLSSLELGDSALYFCASSLAVYNEQFFGPGTRLTVL.

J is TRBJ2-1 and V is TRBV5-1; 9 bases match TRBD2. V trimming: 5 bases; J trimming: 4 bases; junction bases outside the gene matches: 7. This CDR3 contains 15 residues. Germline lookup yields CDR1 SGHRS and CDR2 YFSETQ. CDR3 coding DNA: TGCGCCAGCAGTGAGAGGACTAGCGCATACAATGAGCAGTTCTTC. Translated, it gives CASSERTSAYNEQFF.

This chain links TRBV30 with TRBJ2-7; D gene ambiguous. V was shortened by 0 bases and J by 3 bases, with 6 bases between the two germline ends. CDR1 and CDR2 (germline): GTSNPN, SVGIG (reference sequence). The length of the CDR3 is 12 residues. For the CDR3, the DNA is TGTGCCTGGAGTGTGGTGGTCTACGAGCAGTACTTC. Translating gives CAWSVVVYEQYF.

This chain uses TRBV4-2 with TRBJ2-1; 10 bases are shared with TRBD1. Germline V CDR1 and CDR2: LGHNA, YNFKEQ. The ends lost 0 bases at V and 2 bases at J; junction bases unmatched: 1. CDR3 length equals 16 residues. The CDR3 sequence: CASSQDGTGAYNEQFF. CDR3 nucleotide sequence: TGTGCCAGCAGCCAAGACGGGACAGGGGCCTACAATGAGCAGTTCTTC.

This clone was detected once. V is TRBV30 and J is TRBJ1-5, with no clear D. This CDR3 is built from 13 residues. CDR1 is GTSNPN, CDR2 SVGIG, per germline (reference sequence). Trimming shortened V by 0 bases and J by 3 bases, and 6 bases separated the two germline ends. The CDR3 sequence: CAWSVGPNQPQHF. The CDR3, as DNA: TGTGCCTGGAGTGTAGGTCCCAATCAGCCCCAGCATTTT.

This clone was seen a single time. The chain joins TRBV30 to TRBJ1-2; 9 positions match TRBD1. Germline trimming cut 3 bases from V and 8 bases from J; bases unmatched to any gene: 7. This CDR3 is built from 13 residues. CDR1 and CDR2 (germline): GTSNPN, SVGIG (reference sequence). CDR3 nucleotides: TGTGCCTGGAGCCTGGACAGGGGTGTGGGCTACACCTTC. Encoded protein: CAWSLDRGVGYTF.

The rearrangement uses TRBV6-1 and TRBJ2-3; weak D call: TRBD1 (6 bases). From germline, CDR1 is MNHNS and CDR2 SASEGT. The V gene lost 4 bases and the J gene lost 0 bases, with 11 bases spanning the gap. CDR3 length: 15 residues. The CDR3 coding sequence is TGTGCCAGCAGTGGGGGGACAACTAGCACAGATACGCAGTATTTT. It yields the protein CASSGGTTSTDTQYF.

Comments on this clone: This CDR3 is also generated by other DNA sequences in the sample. The chain's CDR3 is CASSLAGGRQETQYF. CDR3 DNA sequence: TGTGCCAGCAGCTTAGCGGGGGGCCGACAAGAGACCCAGTACTTC. The V and J genes are TRBV7-9 and TRBJ2-5; D may match TRBD1 or TRBD2 (6 bases each). Trimming took 0 bases from V and 2 from J, leaving 10 bases between them. Germline V CDR1 and CDR2: SEHNR, FQNEAQ (reference sequence). The CDR3 sequence is 15 residues long. The variable domain in full, completed from reference TRBV7-9 and TRBJ2-5, reads DTGVSQNPRHKITKRGQNVTFRCDPISEHNRLYWYRQTLGQGPEFLTYFQNEAQLEKSRLLSDRFSAERPKGSFSTLEIQRTEQGDSAMYLCASSLAGGRQETQYFGPGTRLLVL.

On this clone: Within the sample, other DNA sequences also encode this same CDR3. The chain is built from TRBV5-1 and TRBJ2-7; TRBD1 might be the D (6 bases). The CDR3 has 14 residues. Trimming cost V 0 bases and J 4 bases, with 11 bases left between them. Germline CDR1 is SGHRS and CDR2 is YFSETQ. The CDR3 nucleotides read TGCGCCAGCAGCTTGGGACAGGCACCTTACGAGCAGTACTTC. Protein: CASSLGQAPYEQYF.